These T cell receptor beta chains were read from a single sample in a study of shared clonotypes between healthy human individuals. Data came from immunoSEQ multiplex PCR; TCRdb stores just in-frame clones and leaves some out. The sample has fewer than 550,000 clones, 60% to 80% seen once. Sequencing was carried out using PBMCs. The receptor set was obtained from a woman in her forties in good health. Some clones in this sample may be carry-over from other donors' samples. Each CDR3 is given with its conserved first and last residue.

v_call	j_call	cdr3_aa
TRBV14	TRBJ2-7	CASSQGVIPYEQYF
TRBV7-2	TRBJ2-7	CASSLPRLGGEQYF
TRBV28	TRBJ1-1	CASRIQGNTEAFF
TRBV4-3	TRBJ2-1	CASSQETGPYNEQFF
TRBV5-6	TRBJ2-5	CASSRRVAQETQYF
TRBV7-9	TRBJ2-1	CASWGSSGSYEQFF
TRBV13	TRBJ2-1	CASSLVQGDFNEQFF
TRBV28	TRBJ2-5	CASSFGGQQETQYF
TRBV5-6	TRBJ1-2	CASSLGDNYGYTF
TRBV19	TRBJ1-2	CASRQQGDPNYGYTF
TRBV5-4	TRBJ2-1	CASSSGGSYNEQFF
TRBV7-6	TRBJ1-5	CASSPLLAGAQHF
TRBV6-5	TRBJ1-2	CASSYSAFYGYTF
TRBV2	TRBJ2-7	CASSPATGFSYEQYF
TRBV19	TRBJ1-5	CASSATPGRKGSSNQPQHF
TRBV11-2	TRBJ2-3	CASSLARGQWAADTQYF
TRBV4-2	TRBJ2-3	CASSGRLAGDTQYF
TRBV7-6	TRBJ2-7	CASSTGLAGVEQYF
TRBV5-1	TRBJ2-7	CASSIGTSGSYEQYF
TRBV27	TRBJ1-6	CASSSHIGQGNSPLHF
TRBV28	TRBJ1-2	CASSTRRQDAKAHTF
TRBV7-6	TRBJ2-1	CASRASGSLYNEQFF
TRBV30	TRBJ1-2	CAWSRVGDRYGYTF
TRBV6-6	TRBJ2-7	CASNLPGVSYEQYF
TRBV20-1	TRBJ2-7	CRASGRGEQYF
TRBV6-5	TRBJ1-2	CASSDDRSHGYTF
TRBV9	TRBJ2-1	CASSVGGDSYNEQFF
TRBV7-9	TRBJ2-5	CASSLPLWPETQYF
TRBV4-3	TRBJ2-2	CASSQGLAGSSGELFF
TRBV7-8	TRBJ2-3	CASSLGRRLSVSGTSTDTQYF
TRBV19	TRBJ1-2	CASSISARGYTF
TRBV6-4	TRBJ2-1	CASSDSGTGGNEQFF
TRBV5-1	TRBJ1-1	CASSPGTGLTEAFF
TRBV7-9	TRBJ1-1	CASSLDLGTEAFF
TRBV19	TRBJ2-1	CASSVPGLAGGPNSYNEQFF
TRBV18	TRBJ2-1	CASSPFSGRNNEQFF
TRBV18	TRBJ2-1	CASSPLRSGLAANNEQFF